A single sample is the source of the 27 T cell receptor beta chains below, sequenced in a study of monozygotic twins with inflammatory bowel disease. Reanalyzing the 5' RACE reads, TCRdb keeps one entry per CDR3 protein, without DNA. The sample totals tens of thousands of distinct CDR3 sequences. The specimen was blood. These receptors all stem from a human donor with ulcerative colitis or Crohn's disease, or a healthy co-twin of an affected twin (not recorded which).

This chain links TRBV5-1 with TRBJ2-1; TCRdb picks TRBD1, but there is no DNA to check that call. CDR1 SGHRS and CDR2 YFSETQ come from the germline V gene. The length of the CDR3 is 18 residues. Here the CDR3 reads CASSLEVMGQGSRNEQFF.

This rearrangement joins TRBV7-9 to TRBJ1-1; TCRdb returns TRBD1, unconfirmable since there is no DNA. The V gene's germline CDR1 is SEHNR and CDR2 FQNEAQ (reference sequence). This CDR3 contains 14 residues. Here the CDR3 reads CASSFDSSNTEAFF. The entire variable domain, with the rest obtained from reference TRBV7-9 and TRBJ1-1, is as follows: DTGVSQNPRHKITKRGQNVTFRCDPISEHNRLYWYRQTLGQGPEFLTYFQNEAQLEKSRLLSDRFSAERPKGSFSTLEIQRTEQGDSAMYLCASSFDSSNTEAFFGQGTRLTVV.

This sequence joins TRBV18 and TRBJ1-1. The CDR3 loop spans 13 amino acids. CDR1 KGHSH and CDR2 LQKENI come from the germline V gene. CDR3 amino acids: CASSPQGGTEAFF.

Here the CDR3 reads CSAPGGFGYGYTF. The J gene is TRBJ1-2, the V gene TRBV20-1; the D call of TRBD1 rests on TCRdb alone, since no DNA is present to check it. The V gene's germline CDR1 is DFQATT and CDR2 SNEGSKA (reference sequence). The CDR3 sequence is 13 residues long.

This chain connects TRBV20-1 to TRBJ2-3; TCRdb selects TRBD2, and the lack of DNA leaves this call unchecked. Germline V gene lookup returns CDR1 DFQATT and CDR2 SNEGSKA (reference sequence). The CDR3 covers 14 residues. The CDR3 sequence: CSASKPALPDTQYF.

This chain links TRBV20-1 with TRBJ2-3; TCRdb indicates TRBD1, and absent DNA this call remains unverified. Germline-derived CDR1 and CDR2 are DFQATT and SNEGSKA (reference sequence). This CDR3 is built from 14 residues. The CDR3 protein is CRAPRDSSTDTQYF.

The chain is built from TRBV12-3 or TRBV12-4 and TRBJ2-6. The CDR3 has 13 residues. This CDR3 is CASSGSGANVLTF.

The chain has TRBV29-1 and TRBJ2-1; TCRdb reports TRBD1, a call that lacks DNA to check it against. Germline loops: CDR1 SQVTM, CDR2 ANQGSEA. The length of the CDR3 is 13 residues. The CDR3 loop is CSVGQDSYNEQFF.

The chain carries TRBV7-9 and TRBJ2-1. Per the germline V gene, CDR1 is SEHNR and CDR2 is FQNEAQ (reference sequence). The length of the CDR3 is 11 residues. The chain's CDR3 is CASSLTNKQFF.

The chain uses TRBV5-1 and TRBJ1-1; TCRdb selects TRBD1, and the lack of DNA leaves this call unchecked. The CDR3 length is 16 residues. The germline V gene encodes CDR1 SGHRS and CDR2 YFSETQ. CDR3 residues: CASSLGGGLMNTEAFF.

The chain combines TRBV2 with TRBJ1-3. Germline CDR1 and CDR2: SNHLY and FYNNEI. This CDR3 comprises 14 residues. The CDR3 protein is CASGSDSSGNTIYF.

J is TRBJ1-5 and V is TRBV2; with no DNA, the TCRdb D assignment of TRBD1 cannot be verified. This CDR3 spans 13 amino acids. CDR1 and CDR2 from the germline V gene are SNHLY and FYNNEI. Here the CDR3 reads CASRLTGNQPQHF.

J is TRBJ1-3 and V is TRBV5-4. CDR1 SGHNT and CDR2 YYREEE come from the germline V gene (reference sequence). The length of the CDR3 is 12 residues. CDR3 sequence: CASSMDRNTIYF.

The CDR3 loop is CASRPGQFSFNEKLFF. The chain recombines TRBV18 with TRBJ1-4; the TCRdb D gene call, TRBD1, has no DNA to confirm it. This CDR3 spans 16 amino acids. Germline CDR1 KGHSH, CDR2 LQKENI.

The chain carries TRBV28 and TRBJ2-4; no DNA is available, so the TRBD1 call from TCRdb remains unchecked. The CDR3 is 15 residues long. Per the germline V gene, CDR1 is MDHEN and CDR2 is SYDVKM. The CDR3 protein is CASSFRGLAKNIQYF.

This chain links TRBV6-5 with TRBJ1-1. Germline lookup yields CDR1 MNHEY and CDR2 SVGAGI. The CDR3 extends over 15 amino acids. This CDR3 is CASSYSIGLNTEAFF.

This chain links TRBV25-1 with TRBJ2-5; checking the TCRdb D call of TRBD1 is not possible without DNA. The CDR3 length is 15 residues. The V gene's germline CDR1 is MGHDK and CDR2 SYGVNS. CDR3 amino acids: CASSSSGRGQETQYF.

This chain connects TRBV10-3 to TRBJ2-3; TCRdb picks TRBD1, but there is no DNA to check that call. Germline-derived CDR1 and CDR2 are ENHRY and SYGVKD. The CDR3 covers 15 residues. CDR3 sequence reads: CAISFGQEFTDTQYF.

This chain joins TRBV20-1 and TRBJ1-5. The CDR3 is 13 amino acids. CDR1 DFQATT and CDR2 SNEGSKA come from the germline V gene (reference sequence). The CDR3 is CSARDFGDQPQHF.

The gene calls are TRBV27 and TRBJ1-1. This CDR3 contains 16 residues. From germline, CDR1 is MNHEY and CDR2 SMNVEV (reference sequence). CDR3: CASSLSFEGVTTEAFF.

The chain is built from TRBV11-1 and TRBJ2-5; TCRdb calls TRBD1, which cannot be checked without DNA. CDR3 size: 19 residues. Germline values: CDR1 SGHAT, CDR2 FQDESV (reference sequence). CDR3: CASRQSTGAVAGVQETQYF. Using reference TRBV11-1 and TRBJ2-5 for the parts outside the CDR3, the full variable domain is EAEVAQSPRYKITEKSQAVAFWCDPISGHATLYWYRQILGQGPELLVQFQDESVVDDSQLPKDRFSAERLKGVDSTLKIQPAELGDSAMYLCASRQSTGAVAGVQETQYFGPGTRLLVL.

The CDR3 loop reads CASSFGGGPRVVEQYF. This chain joins TRBV5-5 and TRBJ2-7; TCRdb designates TRBD1, a call that cannot be tested without DNA. Germline lookup yields CDR1 SGHKS and CDR2 YYEKEE (reference sequence). CDR3 length: 16 residues.

This chain uses TRBV15 with TRBJ2-2; without DNA, the TCRdb call of TRBD1 cannot be checked. Germline values: CDR1 LNHNV, CDR2 YYDKDF (reference sequence). This CDR3 spans 13 amino acids. CDR3 region: CATSQDRSGELFF.

This sequence joins TRBV18 and TRBJ2-1. Per germline, CDR1 KGHSH and CDR2 LQKENI. The CDR3 runs to 17 residues. CDR3 in amino acids: CASSLSGPAEVVNEQFF. Full variable domain (remainder filled in from reference TRBV18 and TRBJ2-1): NAGVMQNPRHLVRRRGQEARLRCSPMKGHSHVYWYRQLPEEGLKFMVYLQKENIIDESGMPKERFSAEFPKEGPSILRIQQVVRGDSAAYFCASSLSGPAEVVNEQFFGPGTRLTVL.

The CDR3 is CASSYSDSSEAFF. The chain uses TRBV6-2 or TRBV6-3 and TRBJ1-1; the D call of TRBD1 rests on TCRdb alone, since no DNA is present to check it. The V gene's germline CDR1 is MNHEY and CDR2 SVGEGT. The CDR3 contains 13 residues.

The V and J genes are TRBV5-1 and TRBJ1-2. This CDR3 contains 16 residues. CDR1 and CDR2 from the germline V gene are SGHRS and YFSETQ. CDR3 amino acids: CASSLPYGQEDPGYTF.

The J gene is TRBJ2-2, the V gene TRBV6-1. The CDR3 is made up of 13 amino acids. Germline V gene data show CDR1 as MNHNS and CDR2 as SASEGT. CDR3 protein: CASREVVTGELFF.